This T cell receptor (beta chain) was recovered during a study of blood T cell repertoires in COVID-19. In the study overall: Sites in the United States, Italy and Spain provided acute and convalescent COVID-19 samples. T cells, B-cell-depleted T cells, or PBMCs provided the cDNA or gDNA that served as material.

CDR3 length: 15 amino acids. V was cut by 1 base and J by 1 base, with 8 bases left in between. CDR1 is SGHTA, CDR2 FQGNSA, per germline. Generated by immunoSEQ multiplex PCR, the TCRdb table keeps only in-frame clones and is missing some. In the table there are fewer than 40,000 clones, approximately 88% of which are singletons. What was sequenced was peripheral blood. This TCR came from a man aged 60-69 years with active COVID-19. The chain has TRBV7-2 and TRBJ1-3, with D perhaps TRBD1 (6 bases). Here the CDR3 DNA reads TGTGCCAGCAGCTTAGAAACAGGGTCTGGAAACACCATATATTTT. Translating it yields CASSLETGSGNTIYF.